This paragraph covers one T cell receptor beta chain sequence. The data originate from a study of CD8 T cells in Susac syndrome. The length of the CDR3 is 13 residues. The germline V gene has CDR1 DFQATT and CDR2 SNEGSKA (reference sequence). Trimming pared 6 bases from V and 7 bases from J, leaving 16 bases between. An amount of RNA that ranged from roughly 0.5 to 1 ug was reverse transcribed with random hexamers. The CDR3 of TCR beta was amplified by immunoSEQ multiplex PCR across 54 Vbeta and 13 Jbeta. TCRdb passed the immunoSEQ multiplex PCR reads through MiXCR, listing each CDR3 protein once. Here the sample spans more than 250,000 distinct CDR3 sequences, about 90% being singletons.

The origin of this receptor is a human donor with multiple sclerosis. Specimen: CD4+ T cells from PBMCs. The chain combines TRBV20-1 with TRBJ2-1; no clear D. In nucleotides, the CDR3 is TGCAGTGCCACGTCCAGAGTAGGGAATGAGCAGTTCTTC. Amino acids: CSATSRVGNEQFF.